The 20 T cell receptor beta chains in this list originate from one sample, sequenced in a study of neurological immune-mediated disorders (dated by TCRdb to about 2019). Receptors were amplified or captured by 5' RACE. Sequencing instrument: Illumina HiSeq 2500. TCRdb reworked the public reads: Q25 trimming with fastp, MiXCR clone assembly, productive beta chains retained. Identical CDR3 protein sequences are pooled into one entry, listed with their most common genes and DNA. Across this sample there are fewer than 50,000 distinct CDR3 sequences, with approximately 12% seen only once. Together, the top ten hold about 10% of the sample. The sample's time point, from its label and the paper: longitudinal time-point 3. Sequencing was performed on PBMCs. The receptor set was obtained from a man aged 25-45 years in good health.

This clonotype has a count of ten or more. The chain is built from TRBV29-1 and TRBJ1-3, with D uncertain. V was shortened by 5 bases and J by 4 bases, with 9 bases between the two germline ends. This CDR3 is built from 12 residues. Germline CDR1 and CDR2: SQVTM and ANQGSEA. The CDR3 here is CSVLGIGNTIYF. The CDR3, as DNA: TGCAGCGTTCTAGGTATCGGAAACACCATATATTTT.

This clonotype has at least ten counts. The chain uses TRBV18 and TRBJ2-7; 7 nucleotides match TRBD1. Germline V gene sequence: CDR1 KGHSH, CDR2 LQKENI. The trim removed 3 bases at V and 7 bases at J, leaving 3 bases unmatched. The CDR3 is 12 residues long. In DNA, the CDR3 is TGTGCCAGCTCACCGGACAGGAAGGAGCAGTACTTC. Translating gives CASSPDRKEQYF.

Ten or more counts support this clonotype. The chain joins TRBV18 to TRBJ1-3; D ambiguous. Germline V gives CDR1 KGHSH, CDR2 LQKENI. V lost 0 bases to trimming and J lost 0 bases, with 9 bases between them. This CDR3 contains 16 residues. Written as DNA, the CDR3 is TGTGCCAGCTCACCACCGGCCAGCGGCTCTGGAAACACCATATATTTT. It specifies CASSPPASGSGNTIYF.

This clonotype has a count of ten or more. The genes are TRBV6-5 and TRBJ1-1; 7 bases fit TRBD1. In germline, CDR1 is MNHEY, CDR2 SVGAGI. The CDR3 contains 16 residues. Trimming took 7 bases from V and 5 from J; bases not matched to a gene: 16. Written as DNA, the CDR3 is TGTGCCAGCATCGGAGCGACAGGGCGTCGAGGAACTGAAGCTTTCTTT. This translates into CASIGATGRRGTEAFF.

This clonotype showed up many times. The V gene is TRBV12-3 or TRBV12-4, the J gene TRBJ2-3, with 7 nucleotides matching TRBD1. V lost 6 bases and J lost 0; bases outside the gene matches: 9. The CDR3 consists of 16 residues. The CDR3, as DNA: TGTGCCAGCAGCCGAACGGGACAGCTAAGCACAGATACGCAGTATTTT. This encodes CASSRTGQLSTDTQYF.

There are many counts of this clonotype. The V and J genes are TRBV10-3 and TRBJ2-1; either TRBD1 or TRBD2 may fit D (5 bases each). Germline V gene sequence: CDR1 ENHRY, CDR2 SYGVKD. V was trimmed by 0 bases and J by 7 bases, leaving 16 bases between them. The CDR3 runs 16 residues. CDR3 amino acids: CAISESTGASFNEQFF. CDR3 coding DNA: TGTGCCATCAGTGAGTCGACTGGGGCTAGCTTTAATGAGCAGTTCTTC.

This clonotype has a count of ten or more. This chain joins TRBV7-9 and TRBJ2-3; 8 nucleotides line up with TRBD2. Germline V lookup: CDR1 SEHNR, CDR2 FQNEAQ (reference sequence). This CDR3 spans 14 amino acids. CDR3 sequence reads: CVLRRSGITDTQYF. DNA for the CDR3: TGTGTCCTACGACGTAGCGGGATCACAGATACGCAGTATTTT.

In this sample, this clonotype is medium-sized (0.01 to 0.1%). V gene TRBV20-1 combines with J gene TRBJ1-2, with 9 bases lining up with TRBD1. Losses at the gene ends were 0 bases for V and 5 bases for J; bases not matched to a gene: 10. The CDR3 contains 16 residues. Looked up from germline, CDR1 is DFQATT and CDR2 is SNEGSKA (reference sequence). In DNA, the CDR3 is TGCAGTGCTAGAGACCAAACAGGGGGCGGAATTTATGGCTACACCTTC. This encodes CSARDQTGGGIYGYTF.

This clonotype occurred a few times. The J gene is TRBJ1-5, the V gene TRBV6-5; 8 bases agree with TRBD1. Germline lookup yields CDR1 MNHEY and CDR2 SVGAGI. This CDR3 spans 15 amino acids. J lost 5 bases, V lost 6 bases, and 9 bases had no gene match. CDR3 sequence: CASRRDRRAYQPQHF. CDR3 sequence (DNA): TGTGCCAGCAGACGGGACAGGAGGGCCTATCAGCCCCAGCATTTT.

The table lists this clonotype with many counts. The V and J genes are TRBV6-2 or TRBV6-3 and TRBJ2-7, with a possible D match to TRBD2 (6 bases). Trimming took 0 bases from V and 2 from J, leaving 11 bases between them. CDR1 and CDR2 from the germline V gene are MNHEY and SVGEGT. The CDR3 loop spans 15 amino acids. CDR3 residues: CASSYSMGGAYEQYF. CDR3 DNA: TGTGCCAGCAGTTACTCGATGGGGGGAGCCTACGAGCAGTACTTC.

This clonotype was counted ten times or more. This chain uses TRBV10-3 with TRBJ2-3, with 9 positions matching TRBD1. This CDR3 is 15 amino acids long. Germline V gene data show CDR1 as ENHRY and CDR2 as SYGVKD. V shed 5 bases, J shed 6 bases, and the junction held 9 bases outside the gene matches. The CDR3 here is CAISRDRVEVDTQYF. CDR3 DNA sequence: TGTGCCATCAGTAGGGACAGGGTGGAGGTGGATACGCAGTATTTT.

This clonotype was detected many times. Its ends do not fully match the called genes, so a read error is possible. The gene calls are TRBV5-1 and TRBJ2-1; 11 bases are shared with TRBD2. CDR1 is SGHRS and CDR2 is YFSETQ in the germline V gene. The CDR3 is 17 residues long. The CDR3 DNA sequence: TGCGCCAGCAGCTTGGGGCTACTAGCGGGAGATTACAATGAGCAGTTTTTC. This gives the protein CASSLGLLAGDYNEQFF.

This clonotype came up once. V usage is TRBV4-1 and J usage is TRBJ2-7; 8 bases match TRBD2. Germline-derived CDR1 and CDR2 are MGHRA and YSYEKL. After removal of 3 bases from V and 6 bases from J, the junction contained 10 bases not matched to a gene. This CDR3 is 15 amino acids long. CDR3 protein: CASSQAQRELSEQYF. As DNA, the CDR3 is TGCGCCAGCAGCCAGGCACAGCGGGAGCTCTCCGAGCAGTACTTC.

This clonotype has at least ten counts. This sequence joins TRBV27 and TRBJ2-7, with 9 bases aligning to TRBD1. From germline, CDR1 is MNHEY and CDR2 SMNVEV (reference sequence). The ends lost 7 bases at V and 6 bases at J; junction bases unmatched: 13. This CDR3 is built from 15 residues. Written as DNA, the CDR3 is TGTGCCAGCACTGGATCCCGGGACAGGGTCGCCGAGCAGTACTTC. This gives the protein CASTGSRDRVAEQYF.

This clonotype appeared many times. This chain links TRBV20-1 with TRBJ2-7; no definite D call. Germline V gene data show CDR1 as DFQATT and CDR2 as SNEGSKA (reference sequence). This CDR3 has 14 amino acids. V lost 0 bases and J 2 bases, leaving 11 bases between the germline ends. CDR3 in amino acids: CSARDAVPPYEQYF. The CDR3 DNA follows: TGCAGTGCTAGAGATGCAGTCCCGCCCTACGAGCAGTACTTC.

As to this clonotype: A read error may be the cause here, since a much bigger clone is one base away. The chain recombines TRBV27 with TRBJ2-1; weak D call: TRBD2 (6 bases). CDR1 is MNHEY, CDR2 SMNVEV, per germline (reference sequence). The length of the CDR3 is 19 residues. V was trimmed by 5 bases and J by 8 bases, leaving 31 bases between them. The CDR3, as DNA: TGTGCCAGCAGTAAGGGGCTTCTAAGACGGGAGAAAATTAACGATGAGCAGTTCTTC. Translation gives CASSKGLLRREKINDEQFF.

This clonotype was recorded at least ten times. The chain uses TRBV5-6 and TRBJ1-1; the D is unclear. The CDR3 has 15 residues. Germline V gene lookup returns CDR1 SGHDT and CDR2 YYEEEE. Trimming took 4 bases from V and 7 from J, leaving 20 bases between them. The CDR3 loop reads CASSPGVGGGSEAFF. The CDR3 coding sequence is TGTGCCAGCAGCCCGGGCGTCGGAGGCGGGAGTGAAGCTTTCTTT.

The chain is built from TRBV7-9 and TRBJ2-7, with TRBD2 matching 14 bases. Trimming cost V 7 bases and J 6 bases; bases outside gene matches: 23. Germline V lookup: CDR1 SEHNR, CDR2 FQNEAQ (reference sequence). The CDR3 is 20 amino acids. This chain's CDR3 is CASTPVTSGRASGRDGEQYF. CDR3 nucleotides: TGTGCCAGCACCCCCGTGACTAGCGGGAGGGCTAGCGGGAGAGATGGCGAGCAGTACTTC.

This clonotype occurred many times. The chain employs TRBV24-1 and TRBJ2-7; no firm D call. Germline V gene sequence: CDR1 KGHDR, CDR2 SFDVKD. The germline V and J ends were trimmed by 0 bases and 5 bases, with 1 base remaining between them. This CDR3 contains 11 residues. CDR3 sequence: CATSDLNEQYF. In DNA, the CDR3 is TGTGCCACCAGTGATTTGAACGAGCAGTACTTC.

This clonotype was detected ten times or more. The rearrangement uses TRBV5-1 and TRBJ2-2; D is perhaps TRBD1 (5 bases). V gave up 2 bases and J gave up 7 bases, with 39 bases separating them. Per germline, CDR1 SGHRS and CDR2 YFSETQ. The CDR3 is made up of 23 amino acids. Written as DNA, the CDR3 is TGCGCCAGCAGCTTTTTTACACTACAGGCCGAGACATCGTCTTACGGGTCCAGCGGGGAGCTGTTTTTT. Translation: CASSFFTLQAETSSYGSSGELFF.